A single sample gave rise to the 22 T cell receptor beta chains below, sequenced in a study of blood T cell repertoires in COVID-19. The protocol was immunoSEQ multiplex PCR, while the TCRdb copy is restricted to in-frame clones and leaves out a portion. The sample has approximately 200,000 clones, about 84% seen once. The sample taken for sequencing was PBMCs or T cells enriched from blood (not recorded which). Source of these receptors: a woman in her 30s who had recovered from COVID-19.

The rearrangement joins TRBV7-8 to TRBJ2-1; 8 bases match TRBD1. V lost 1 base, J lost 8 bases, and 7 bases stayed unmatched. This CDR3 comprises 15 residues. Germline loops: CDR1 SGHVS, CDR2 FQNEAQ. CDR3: CASSLVTGGRDEQFF. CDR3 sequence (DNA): TGTGCCAGCAGCTTAGTTACAGGGGGTAGGGATGAGCAGTTCTTC.

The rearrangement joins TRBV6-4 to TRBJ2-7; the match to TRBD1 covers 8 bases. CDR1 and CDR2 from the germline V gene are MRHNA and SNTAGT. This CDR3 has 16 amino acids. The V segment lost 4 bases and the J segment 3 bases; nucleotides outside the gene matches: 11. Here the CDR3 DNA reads TGTGCCAGCAGTGGGGTGGCGGGGACAGGTATCTACGAGCAGTACTTC. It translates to CASSGVAGTGIYEQYF.

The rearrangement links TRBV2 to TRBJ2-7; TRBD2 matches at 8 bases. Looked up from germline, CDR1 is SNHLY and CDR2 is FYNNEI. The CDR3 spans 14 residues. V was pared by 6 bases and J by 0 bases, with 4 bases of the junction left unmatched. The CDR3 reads CASSETSGSYEQYF. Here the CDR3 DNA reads TGTGCCAGCAGCGAAACTAGCGGCTCCTACGAGCAGTACTTC.

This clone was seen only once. The CDR3 nucleotides are TGTGCCAGCAGTTTAACCCCCCTGGCGGGAGAAGGTGAGCAGTTCTTC. It specifies CASSLTPLAGEGEQFF. The V call is TRBV28, the J call TRBJ2-1, with 7 bases identical to TRBD2. Germline values: CDR1 MDHEN, CDR2 SYDVKM. The V gene end was trimmed by 2 bases and the J gene end by 9 bases; junction bases not matched to a gene: 13. This CDR3 is 16 amino acids long.

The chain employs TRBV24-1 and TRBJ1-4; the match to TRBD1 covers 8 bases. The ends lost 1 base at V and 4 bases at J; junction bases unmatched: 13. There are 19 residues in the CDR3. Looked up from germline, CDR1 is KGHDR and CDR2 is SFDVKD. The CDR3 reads CATSDFWQGARLDNEKLFF. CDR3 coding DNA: TGTGCCACCAGTGATTTTTGGCAGGGGGCGCGACTTGATAATGAAAAACTGTTTTTT.

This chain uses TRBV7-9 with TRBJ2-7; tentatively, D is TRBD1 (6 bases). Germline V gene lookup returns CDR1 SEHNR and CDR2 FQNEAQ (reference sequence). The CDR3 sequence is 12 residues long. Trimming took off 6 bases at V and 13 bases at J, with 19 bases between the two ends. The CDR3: CASSYTGTPPYF. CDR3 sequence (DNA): TGTGCCAGCAGTTATACCGGGACACCACCCTACTTC. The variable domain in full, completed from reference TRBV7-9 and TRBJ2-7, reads DTGVSQNPRHKITKRGQNVTFRCDPISEHNRLYWYRQTLGQGPEFLTYFQNEAQLEKSRLLSDRFSAERPKGSFSTLEIQRTEQGDSAMYLCASSYTGTPPYFGPGTRLTVT.

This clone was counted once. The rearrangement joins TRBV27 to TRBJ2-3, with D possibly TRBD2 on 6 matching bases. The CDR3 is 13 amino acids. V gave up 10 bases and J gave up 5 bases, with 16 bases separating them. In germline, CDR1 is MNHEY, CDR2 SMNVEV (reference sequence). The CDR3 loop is CATRDVGRDTQYF. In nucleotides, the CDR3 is TGTGCCACCAGGGACGTCGGGAGAGATACGCAGTATTTT.

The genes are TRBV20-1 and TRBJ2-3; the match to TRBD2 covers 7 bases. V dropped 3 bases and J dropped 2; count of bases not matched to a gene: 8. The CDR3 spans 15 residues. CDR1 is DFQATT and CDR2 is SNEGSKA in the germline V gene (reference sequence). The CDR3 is CSASSPSGATDTQYF. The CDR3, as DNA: TGCAGTGCTAGTTCTCCTAGCGGAGCCACAGATACGCAGTATTTT.

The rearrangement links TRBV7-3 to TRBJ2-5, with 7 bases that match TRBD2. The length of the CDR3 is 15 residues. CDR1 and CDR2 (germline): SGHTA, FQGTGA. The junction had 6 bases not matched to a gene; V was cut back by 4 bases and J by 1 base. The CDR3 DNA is TGTGCCAGCAGCTACCAAGCGGGGCCCCAAGAGACCCAGTACTTC. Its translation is CASSYQAGPQETQYF. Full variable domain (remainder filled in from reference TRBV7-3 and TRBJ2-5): GAGVSQTPSNKVTEKGKYVELRCDPISGHTALYWYRQSLGQGPEFLIYFQGTGAADDSGLPNDRFFAVRPEGSVSTLKIQRTERGDSAVYLCASSYQAGPQETQYFGPGTRLLVL.

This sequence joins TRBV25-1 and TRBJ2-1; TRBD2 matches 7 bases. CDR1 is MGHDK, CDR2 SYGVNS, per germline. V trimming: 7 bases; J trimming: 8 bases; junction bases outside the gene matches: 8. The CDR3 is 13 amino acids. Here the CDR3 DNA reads TGTGCCAGCACCAGCGGGACTGTAGATGAGCAGTTCTTC. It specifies CASTSGTVDEQFF.

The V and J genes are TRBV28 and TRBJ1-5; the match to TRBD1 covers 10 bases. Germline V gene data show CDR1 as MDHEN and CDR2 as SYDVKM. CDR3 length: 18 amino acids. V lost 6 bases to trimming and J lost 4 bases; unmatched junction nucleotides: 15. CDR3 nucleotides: TGTGCCAGCAGCCCCCTGGGACAGGGGTATAGTTGGAATCAGCCCCAGCATTTT. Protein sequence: CASSPLGQGYSWNQPQHF.

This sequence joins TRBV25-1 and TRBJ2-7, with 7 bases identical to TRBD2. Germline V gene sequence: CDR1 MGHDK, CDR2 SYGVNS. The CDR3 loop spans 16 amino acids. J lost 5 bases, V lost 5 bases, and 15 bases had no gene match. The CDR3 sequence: CASSPGAGGRPHEQYF. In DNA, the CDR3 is TGTGCCAGCAGTCCCGGAGCTGGCGGGAGACCCCACGAGCAGTACTTC.

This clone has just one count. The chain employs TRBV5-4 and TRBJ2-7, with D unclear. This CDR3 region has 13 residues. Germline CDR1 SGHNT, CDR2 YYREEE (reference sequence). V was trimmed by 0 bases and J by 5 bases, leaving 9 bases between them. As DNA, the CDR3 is TGTGCCAGCAGCTTGGCTGGAGTCCACGAGCAGTACTTC. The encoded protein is CASSLAGVHEQYF.

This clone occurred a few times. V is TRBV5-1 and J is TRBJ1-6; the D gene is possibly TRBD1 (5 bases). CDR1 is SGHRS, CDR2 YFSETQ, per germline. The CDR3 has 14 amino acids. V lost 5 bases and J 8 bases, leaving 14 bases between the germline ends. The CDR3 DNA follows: TGCGCCAGCAGACGGACAACTGAGGATTCACCCCTCCACTTT. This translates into CASRRTTEDSPLHF.

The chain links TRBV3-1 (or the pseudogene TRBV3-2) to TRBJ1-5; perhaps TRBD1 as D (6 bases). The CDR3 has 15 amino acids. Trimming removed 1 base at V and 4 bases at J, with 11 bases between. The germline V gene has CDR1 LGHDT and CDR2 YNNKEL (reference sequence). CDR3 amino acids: CASSQGSRGNQPQHF. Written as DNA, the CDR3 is TGTGCCAGCAGCCAAGGATCAAGGGGGAATCAGCCCCAGCATTTT.

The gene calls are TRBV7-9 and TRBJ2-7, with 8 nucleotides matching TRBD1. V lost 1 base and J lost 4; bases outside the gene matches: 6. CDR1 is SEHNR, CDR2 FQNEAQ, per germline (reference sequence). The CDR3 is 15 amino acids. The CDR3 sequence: CASSLVDRVHYEQYF. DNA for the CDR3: TGTGCCAGCAGCTTAGTGGACAGGGTTCATTACGAGCAGTACTTC.

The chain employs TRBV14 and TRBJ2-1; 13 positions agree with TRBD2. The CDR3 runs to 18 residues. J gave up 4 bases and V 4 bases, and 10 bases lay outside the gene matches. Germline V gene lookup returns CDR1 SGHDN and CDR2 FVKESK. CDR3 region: CASSPPTSGRFYYNEQFF. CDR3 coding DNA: TGTGCCAGCAGCCCCCCGACTAGCGGGAGGTTTTATTACAATGAGCAGTTCTTC.

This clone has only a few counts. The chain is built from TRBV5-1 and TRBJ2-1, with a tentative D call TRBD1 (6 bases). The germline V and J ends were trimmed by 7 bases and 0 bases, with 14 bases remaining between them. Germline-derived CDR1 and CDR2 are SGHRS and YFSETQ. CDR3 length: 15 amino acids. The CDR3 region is CASSFQGSSYNEQFF. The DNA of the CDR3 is TGCGCCAGCTCCTTCCAGGGGAGCTCCTACAATGAGCAGTTCTTC. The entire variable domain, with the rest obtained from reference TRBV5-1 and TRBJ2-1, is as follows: KAGVTQTPRYLIKTRGQQVTLSCSPISGHRSVSWYQQTPGQGLQFLFEYFSETQRNKGNFPGRFSGRQFSNSRSEMNVSTLELGDSALYLCASSFQGSSYNEQFFGPGTRLTVL.

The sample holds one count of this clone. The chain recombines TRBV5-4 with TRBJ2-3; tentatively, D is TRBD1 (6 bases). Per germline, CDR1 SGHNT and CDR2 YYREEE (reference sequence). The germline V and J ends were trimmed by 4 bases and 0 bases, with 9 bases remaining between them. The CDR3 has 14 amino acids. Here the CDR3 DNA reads TGTGCCAGCAGCCAGACAGGTAGCACAGATACGCAGTATTTT. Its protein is CASSQTGSTDTQYF. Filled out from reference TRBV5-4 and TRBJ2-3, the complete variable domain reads ETGVTQSPTHLIKTRGQQVTLRCSSQSGHNTVSWYQQALGQGPQFIFQYYREEENGRGNFPPRFSGLQFPNYSSELNVNALELDDSALYLCASSQTGSTDTQYFGPGTRLTVL.

The CDR3 DNA reads TGTGCCAGTAGTATTAGAGATTCACCCCTCCACTTT. The encoded protein is CASSIRDSPLHF. The V call is TRBV19, the J call TRBJ1-6; D remains ambiguous. Germline V gene sequence: CDR1 LNHDA, CDR2 SQIVND (reference sequence). V lost 3 bases and J lost 8, with 5 bases in between. The CDR3 spans 12 residues. Complete variable domain (other parts from reference TRBV19 and TRBJ1-6): DGGITQSPKYLFRKEGQNVTLSCEQNLNHDAMYWYRQDPGQGLRLIYYSQIVNDFQKGDIAEGYSVSREKKESFPLTVTSAQKNPTAFYLCASSIRDSPLHFGNGTRLTVT.

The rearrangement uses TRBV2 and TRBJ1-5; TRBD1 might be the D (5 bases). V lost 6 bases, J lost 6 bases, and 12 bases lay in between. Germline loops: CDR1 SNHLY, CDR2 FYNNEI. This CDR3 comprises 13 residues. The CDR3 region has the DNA TGTGCCAGCAGGACAGAAATAGGTCAGCCCCAGCATTTT. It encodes CASRTEIGQPQHF. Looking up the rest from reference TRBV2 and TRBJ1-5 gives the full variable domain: EPEVTQTPSHQVTQMGQEVILRCVPISNHLYFYWYRQILGQKVEFLVSFYNNEISEKSEIFDDQFSVERPDGSNFTLKIRSTKLEDSAMYFCASRTEIGQPQHFGDGTRLSIL.

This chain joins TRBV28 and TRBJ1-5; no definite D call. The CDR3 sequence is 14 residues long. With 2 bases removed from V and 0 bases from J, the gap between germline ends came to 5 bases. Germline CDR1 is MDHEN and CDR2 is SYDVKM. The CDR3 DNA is TGTGCCAGCAGTTTACGAGATAGCAATCAGCCCCAGCATTTT. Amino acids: CASSLRDSNQPQHF.